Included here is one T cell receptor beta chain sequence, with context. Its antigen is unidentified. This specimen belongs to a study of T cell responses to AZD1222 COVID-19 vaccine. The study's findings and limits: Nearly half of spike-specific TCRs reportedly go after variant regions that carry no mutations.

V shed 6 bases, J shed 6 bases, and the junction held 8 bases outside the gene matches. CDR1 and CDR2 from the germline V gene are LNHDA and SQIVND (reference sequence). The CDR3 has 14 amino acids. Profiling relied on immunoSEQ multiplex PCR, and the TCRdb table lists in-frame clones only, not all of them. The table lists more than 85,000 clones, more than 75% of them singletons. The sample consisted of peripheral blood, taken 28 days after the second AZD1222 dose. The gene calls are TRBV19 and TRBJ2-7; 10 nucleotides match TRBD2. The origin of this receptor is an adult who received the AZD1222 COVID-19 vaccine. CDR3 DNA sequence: TGTGCCAGTAGCTTACTAGCGGGGCCGAGCGAGCAGTACTTC. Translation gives CASSLLAGPSEQYF.